These 19 T cell receptor beta chains originate from one sample sequenced in a study of beta chain features in type 1 diabetes. Study outcomes and limitations: People with Type 1 diabetes carried modestly yet significantly shorter TCRB CDR3s in all four CD4+ subsets.

Reverse transcription of all isolated RNA meant that expressed TCRB transcripts were sequenced. Sequencing used immunoSEQ multiplex PCR; TCRdb keeps in-frame clones, though not all of them. Found here are 150,000 to 200,000 clones, approximately 7.9% of them singletons; the top ten hold roughly 0.5%. Their antigens remain unidentified. What was sequenced was central memory CD4+ T cells from blood. The receptors stem from a man aged 18 to 29 with type 1 diabetes.

The chain recombines TRBV7-9 with TRBJ2-1; D is possibly TRBD2 (6 bases). Trimming took off 7 bases at V and 2 bases at J, with 18 bases between the two ends. Per germline, CDR1 SEHNR and CDR2 FQNEAQ (reference sequence). The CDR3 length is 16 residues. CDR3 DNA: TGTGCCAGCAACTCCGGAACTAGCAGAACCTACAATGAGCAGTTCTTC. The encoded protein is CASNSGTSRTYNEQFF. Based on the CDR3 plus reference TRBV7-9 and TRBJ2-1, the full variable domain is DTGVSQNPRHKITKRGQNVTFRCDPISEHNRLYWYRQTLGQGPEFLTYFQNEAQLEKSRLLSDRFSAERPKGSFSTLEIQRTEQGDSAMYLCASNSGTSRTYNEQFFGPGTRLTVL.

V and J are TRBV29-1 and TRBJ2-2; 13 bases fit TRBD2. The CDR3 is 16 residues long. V lost 3 bases and J lost 1; bases outside the gene matches: 2. Germline CDR1 SQVTM, CDR2 ANQGSEA. The CDR3 is CSVEGLAGMNTGELFF. The DNA for the CDR3 is TGCAGCGTTGAGGGACTAGCGGGGATGAACACCGGGGAGCTGTTTTTT.

This clone showed up just a few times. CDR3 DNA: TGTGCCAGCAGCTTACAAGGGGATGGTTCACCCCTCCACTTT. It specifies CASSLQGDGSPLHF. The chain joins TRBV7-9 to TRBJ1-6; weak D call: TRBD1 (5 bases). Germline assignment: CDR1 SEHNR and CDR2 FQNEAQ (reference sequence). The V end was cut by 2 bases, the J end by 9 bases, with 11 bases between. This CDR3 is 14 amino acids long.

This rearrangement joins TRBV28 to TRBJ2-7; D not resolved. The V end lost 2 bases, the J end lost 5 bases, and 7 bases lay between the germline ends. CDR3 length: 12 residues. In germline, CDR1 is MDHEN, CDR2 SYDVKM. CDR3 nucleotides: TGTGCCAGCAGTTTACCCCCAAACGAGCAGTACTTC. Translation: CASSLPPNEQYF.

This clone was counted many times. The rearrangement joins TRBV7-2 to TRBJ2-1, with 9 bases fitting TRBD2. Per germline, CDR1 SGHTA and CDR2 FQGNSA. CDR3 length: 16 amino acids. With V trimmed by 1 base and J by 7 bases, 8 bases remained unmatched. The CDR3 protein is CASSLGGAGGGNEQFF. As DNA, the CDR3 is TGTGCCAGCAGCTTAGGCGGAGCGGGGGGCGGGAATGAGCAGTTCTTC.

The genes are TRBV7-8 and TRBJ1-5; 9 bases align to TRBD1. J lost 0 bases, V lost 5 bases, and 2 bases had no gene match. From germline, CDR1 is SGHVS and CDR2 FQNEAQ. This CDR3 spans 15 amino acids. The CDR3: CASSGDRASNQPQHF. CDR3 DNA sequence: TGTGCCAGCAGCGGGGACAGGGCTAGCAATCAGCCCCAGCATTTT.

This clone was observed a handful of times. V gene TRBV6-6 combines with J gene TRBJ2-1; 8 bases agree with TRBD2. The CDR3 extends over 14 amino acids. The ends lost 7 bases at V and 2 bases at J; junction bases unmatched: 4. Germline values: CDR1 MNHNY, CDR2 SVGAGI (reference sequence). The CDR3 nucleotides read TGTGCCAGCAAACCGGGACTAGCCTACAATGAGCAGTTCTTC. Residues: CASKPGLAYNEQFF.

The table lists this clone with a few counts. V usage is TRBV10-2 and J usage is TRBJ2-1; 15 nucleotides line up with TRBD2. The CDR3 is 15 residues long. With V trimmed by 7 bases and J by 9 bases, 7 bases remained unmatched. Germline loops: CDR1 WSHSY, CDR2 SAAADI. CDR3 loop: CASKLGTSGRSEQFF. CDR3 coding DNA: TGCGCCAGCAAACTCGGGACTAGCGGGAGGAGTGAGCAGTTCTTC.

The V call is TRBV10-3, the J call TRBJ2-3; 7 bases map to TRBD1. CDR1 is ENHRY and CDR2 is SYGVKD in the germline V gene. J lost 2 bases, V lost 5 bases, and 4 bases had no gene match. CDR3 length: 14 residues. The CDR3: CAISRDSPTDTQYF. The CDR3 region has the DNA TGTGCCATCAGTAGGGACAGTCCCACAGATACGCAGTATTTT.

This chain connects TRBV28 to TRBJ1-1, with TRBD1 identical over 7 bases. The CDR3 consists of 14 residues. Germline CDR1 reads MDHEN; CDR2 reads SYDVKM. V lost 6 bases, J lost 1 base, and 5 bases stayed unmatched. DNA of the CDR3: TGTGCCAGCAGCTCAGAGGGGGCGAACACTGAAGCTTTCTTT. Residues: CASSSEGANTEAFF.

This clone was counted at least ten times. This chain links TRBV27 with TRBJ2-5; the D is unclear. This CDR3 is 11 amino acids long. Germline assignment: CDR1 MNHEY and CDR2 SMNVEV (reference sequence). Trimming cost V 6 bases and J 7 bases, with 9 bases left between them. The CDR3 region is CASSLGRTQYF. The CDR3 region has the DNA TGTGCCAGCAGCCTTGGGCGGACCCAGTACTTC.

J is TRBJ2-5 and V is TRBV7-7, with a possible D match to TRBD1 (6 bases). Germline V gene sequence: CDR1 SSHAT, CDR2 FNYEAQ (reference sequence). Trimming pared 5 bases from V and 5 bases from J, leaving 18 bases between. The CDR3 extends over 15 amino acids. The CDR3 DNA is TGTGCCAGCAGCCCAGCCGGGACACAAAGGGAGACCCAGTACTTC. Translating it yields CASSPAGTQRETQYF.

This chain uses TRBV14 with TRBJ2-1, with D unclear. Trimming cost V 5 bases and J 2 bases, with 10 bases left between them. The CDR3 is made up of 14 amino acids. Germline loops: CDR1 SGHDN, CDR2 FVKESK. Here the CDR3 DNA reads TGTGCCAGCAGCACTATTGAGCCCTACAATGAGCAGTTCTTC. Its protein is CASSTIEPYNEQFF.

This clone was counted between two and nine times. The chain links TRBV28 to TRBJ1-2, with 8 bases identical to TRBD1. With 7 bases clipped from V and 8 bases from J, the junction kept 9 bases outside the gene matches. The CDR3 totals 13 residues. Germline lookup yields CDR1 MDHEN and CDR2 SYDVKM. The CDR3 coding sequence is TGTGCCAGCACTGGGACAGGCGACCGGGGCTACACCTTC. As protein: CASTGTGDRGYTF.

V usage is TRBV2 and J usage is TRBJ2-1; the match to TRBD2 covers 10 bases. With 3 bases clipped from V and 8 bases from J, the junction kept 7 bases outside the gene matches. Looked up from germline, CDR1 is SNHLY and CDR2 is FYNNEI. This CDR3 region has 15 residues. CDR3 DNA sequence: TGTGCCAGCAGTGAGGGGACTAGCGTCCAAGATGAGCAGTTCTTC. This codes for CASSEGTSVQDEQFF. The whole variable domain, filled in from reference TRBV2 and TRBJ2-1, reads EPEVTQTPSHQVTQMGQEVILRCVPISNHLYFYWYRQILGQKVEFLVSFYNNEISEKSEIFDDQFSVERPDGSNFTLKIRSTKLEDSAMYFCASSEGTSVQDEQFFGPGTRLTVL.

The V gene is TRBV30, the J gene TRBJ2-5, with 8 bases that match TRBD2. CDR1 and CDR2 (germline): GTSNPN, SVGIG (reference sequence). The trim removed 7 bases at V and 2 bases at J, leaving 21 bases unmatched. The CDR3 is made up of 18 amino acids. The CDR3 is CAFARFPGLAGRQETQYF. The CDR3 DNA is TGTGCCTTCGCCCGCTTCCCCGGACTAGCTGGGAGGCAAGAGACCCAGTACTTC.

This clone was seen a few times. The chain combines TRBV5-1 with TRBJ2-5; D call uncertain. Germline-derived CDR1 and CDR2 are SGHRS and YFSETQ. The CDR3 totals 13 residues. Between the trimmed V and J ends, which lost 1 base and 5 bases, there was a span of 9 bases. DNA for the CDR3: TGCGCCAGCAGCTTGATGTGGGCCGAGACCCAGTACTTC. It translates to CASSLMWAETQYF.

This clone has a handful of counts. V gene TRBV5-1 combines with J gene TRBJ2-5, with TRBD1 matching over 8 bases. This CDR3 region has 14 residues. In germline, CDR1 is SGHRS, CDR2 YFSETQ. V was pared by 0 bases and J by 5 bases, with 3 bases of the junction left unmatched. As DNA, the CDR3 is TGCGCCAGCAGCTTGGACAGGGGGTCCGAGACCCAGTACTTC. This gives the protein CASSLDRGSETQYF.

This clone showed up just a few times. V usage is TRBV5-1 and J usage is TRBJ2-5, with 7 bases identical to TRBD1. The V gene end was trimmed by 4 bases and the J gene end by 0 bases; junction bases not matched to a gene: 6. CDR1 and CDR2 from the germline V gene are SGHRS and YFSETQ. This CDR3 is 15 amino acids long. The CDR3: CASSPTGQYQETQYF. The DNA of the CDR3 is TGCGCCAGCAGCCCGACAGGGCAGTACCAAGAGACCCAGTACTTC.